Below, 16 T cell receptor beta chains from the same sample are listed, as sequenced in a study of OX40 agonist ivuxolimab in advanced cancers. TCRdb's copy holds only in-frame clones and misses some; the assay was immunoSEQ multiplex PCR. In the table there are fewer than 50,000 clones, more than 80% of which are singletons. Sequenced here: CD4+ or CD8+ T cells sorted from blood, sampled in a trial of the OX40 agonist ivuxolimab. These receptors came from an adult with an advanced solid tumor such as melanoma, head and neck, liver or kidney cancer.

The chain carries TRBV11-1 and TRBJ2-7; D may match TRBD1 or TRBD2 (7 bases each). The ends were cut back, 5 bases at V and 3 bases at J, with 17 bases in the middle. In germline, CDR1 is SGHAT, CDR2 FQDESV (reference sequence). The CDR3 length is 15 residues. The CDR3 loop reads CASSQRDRAIYEQYF. Here the CDR3 DNA reads TGTGCCAGCAGCCAGCGGGACAGAGCGATCTACGAGCAGTACTTC.

The chain joins TRBV29-1 to TRBJ2-1; D uncertain. CDR1 is SQVTM and CDR2 is ANQGSEA in the germline V gene. Between the trimmed V and J ends, which lost 4 bases and 2 bases, there was a span of 6 bases. CDR3 length: 12 residues. CDR3 sequence reads: CSVGGTYNEQFF. DNA for the CDR3: TGCAGCGTTGGTGGAACCTACAATGAGCAGTTCTTC.

This rearrangement joins TRBV11-2 to TRBJ1-1, with a tentative D call TRBD1 (6 bases). The germline V gene has CDR1 SGHAT and CDR2 FQNNGV. The CDR3 length is 15 residues. The V and J ends lost 4 bases and 6 bases respectively, with 18 bases between them. The CDR3 sequence: CASSSRGGLTAEAFF. Here the CDR3 DNA reads TGTGCCAGCAGCTCCAGGGGAGGTCTAACGGCTGAAGCTTTCTTT.

The chain recombines TRBV5-4 with TRBJ1-2, with D perhaps matching TRBD1 (6 bases). V was trimmed by 4 bases and J by 3 bases, leaving 16 bases between them. Germline V lookup: CDR1 SGHNT, CDR2 YYREEE (reference sequence). This CDR3 has 15 amino acids. The DNA of the CDR3 is TGTGCCAGCAGCCCGATGGGGGCAGGAGACTATGGCTACACCTTC. This codes for CASSPMGAGDYGYTF.

The CDR3 coding sequence is TGTGCCACCAGTGCCCGTAGGGGGGTGGGGCAGCCCCAGCATTTT. Amino acid sequence: CATSARRGVGQPQHF. The chain joins TRBV15 to TRBJ1-5, with D maybe TRBD1 (6 bases). Between the trimmed V and J ends, which lost 6 bases and 7 bases, there was a span of 19 bases. CDR1 and CDR2 (germline): LNHNV, YYDKDF (reference sequence). The CDR3 is made up of 15 amino acids.

The chain combines TRBV12-5 with TRBJ2-7, with 10 bases lining up with TRBD1. V shed 1 base, J shed 2 bases, and the junction held 8 bases outside the gene matches. CDR3 length: 17 residues. Germline lookup yields CDR1 LGHNT and CDR2 FRNRAP. CDR3 amino acids: CASGLARGTGETYEQYF. CDR3 bases: TGTGCTAGTGGTTTGGCCCGTGGGACAGGGGAGACCTACGAGCAGTACTTC.

This chain uses TRBV7-9 with TRBJ2-3; 7 nucleotides align to TRBD1. The CDR3 is 15 residues long. CDR1 and CDR2 (germline): SEHNR, FQNEAQ (reference sequence). The V gene end was trimmed by 5 bases and the J gene end by 6 bases; junction bases not matched to a gene: 11. Written as DNA, the CDR3 is TGTGCCAGCAGCCTAAGGACAGGCGGTTTGGATACGCAGTATTTT. It yields the protein CASSLRTGGLDTQYF.

The gene calls are TRBV18 and TRBJ1-1, with a tentative D call TRBD1 (6 bases). The CDR3 is made up of 14 amino acids. V was cut by 1 base and J by 5 bases, with 11 bases left in between. CDR1 and CDR2 (germline): KGHSH, LQKENI. Here the CDR3 reads CASSPLQGTTEAFF. The CDR3 DNA sequence: TGTGCCAGCTCACCACTGCAGGGGACGACTGAAGCTTTCTTT.

V and J are TRBV2 and TRBJ1-3; a weak D match, TRBD1 (6 bases). CDR3 size: 16 residues. Trimming pared 7 bases from V and 0 bases from J, leaving 16 bases between. The germline CDR1 and CDR2 sequences are SNHLY and FYNNEI. The CDR3 loop is CASIDPGAGSGNTIYF. The CDR3 DNA reads as TGTGCCAGCATTGACCCAGGGGCCGGCTCTGGAAACACCATATATTTT.

V is TRBV11-2 and J is TRBJ1-1; D is possibly TRBD1 (5 bases). The V and J ends lost 5 bases and 1 base respectively, with 11 bases between them. Germline V CDR1 and CDR2: SGHAT, FQNNGV. The CDR3 sequence is 14 residues long. This chain's CDR3 is CASSRTGGNTEAFF. The CDR3 nucleotides are TGTGCCAGCAGCCGCACGGGGGGGAACACTGAAGCTTTCTTT.

The rearrangement links TRBV19 to TRBJ2-3, with D possibly matching TRBD2 (5 bases). This CDR3 region has 14 residues. Germline CDR1 reads LNHDA; CDR2 reads SQIVND (reference sequence). V lost 1 base, J lost 7 bases, and 12 bases lay in between. DNA for the CDR3: TGTGCCAGTAGTATAGCCGGGGTGGGTAATACGCAGTATTTT. This gives the protein CASSIAGVGNTQYF.

The chain recombines TRBV5-4 with TRBJ2-1; the D call may be TRBD1 or TRBD2 (5 bases each). CDR1 is SGHNT, CDR2 YYREEE, per germline (reference sequence). The ends were cut back, 4 bases at V and 1 base at J, with 15 bases in the middle. The CDR3 covers 16 residues. CDR3 amino acids: CASSTLRDRSYNEQFF. CDR3 in DNA: TGTGCCAGCAGCACCCTCCGGGACCGATCCTACAATGAGCAGTTCTTC.

The CDR3 bases are TGTGCCAGCGCCGGACAGGCACCCTACGAGCAGTACTTC. It is translated as CASAGQAPYEQYF. The gene calls are TRBV25-1 and TRBJ2-7, with 7 bases fitting TRBD1. There are 13 residues in the CDR3. CDR1 is MGHDK, CDR2 SYGVNS, per germline. Trimming cost V 8 bases and J 2 bases; bases outside gene matches: 6.

Comment on this clone: Additional DNA sequences in this sample encode the identical CDR3. CDR3 amino acids: CASGGGQMTYEQYF. CDR3 nucleotide sequence: TGTGCCAGCGGAGGGGGACAAATGACCTACGAGCAGTACTTC. The genes are TRBV6-6 and TRBJ2-7; D possibly matches TRBD1 or TRBD2 (6 bases each). Germline V gene sequence: CDR1 MNHNY, CDR2 SVGAGI (reference sequence). This CDR3 is built from 14 residues. V was clipped by 8 bases and J by 2 bases, with 16 bases between them.

This chain connects TRBV6-1 to TRBJ1-1, with 9 nucleotides matching TRBD1. The CDR3 length is 14 residues. Germline assignment: CDR1 MNHNS and CDR2 SASEGT. J gave up 5 bases and V 6 bases, and 7 bases lay outside the gene matches. DNA of the CDR3: TGTGCCAGCAGGCAAGGACAGGGGAGTACTGAAGCTTTCTTT. This codes for CASRQGQGSTEAFF.

The genes are TRBV4-3 and TRBJ1-2; D is unresolved. Trimming stripped 1 base from V and 0 bases from J, with 9 bases between. The CDR3 contains 15 residues. The germline V gene encodes CDR1 LGHNA and CDR2 YSLEER. The CDR3 loop reads CASSQVGQSNYGYTF. The CDR3 DNA is TGCGCCAGCAGCCAAGTGGGTCAGTCTAACTATGGCTACACCTTC.